A single sample gave rise to the 21 T cell receptor beta chains below, sequenced in a study of T cell responses to AZD1222 COVID-19 vaccine. The table came from immunoSEQ multiplex PCR; TCRdb's copy has only in-frame clones and leaves some out. The sample lists 150,000 to 200,000 clones; under 95% were seen once. Sequencing was performed on peripheral blood, taken 28 days after the second AZD1222 dose. The origin of the receptors is an adult who received the AZD1222 COVID-19 vaccine.

CDR3 in DNA: TGTGCCAGCAGTGAAATGGCTAGCGGGAGTTTCTATGAGCAGTTCTTC. It codes for CASSEMASGSFYEQFF. The chain combines TRBV6-1 with TRBJ2-1; TRBD2 matches at 10 bases. The CDR3 runs 16 residues. The V and J ends lost 2 bases and 8 bases, in that order; junction bases with no gene match: 9. Germline lookup yields CDR1 MNHNS and CDR2 SASEGT.

This clone was picked up one time. The chain recombines TRBV27 with TRBJ1-5, with 7 bases lining up with TRBD1. This CDR3 is built from 14 residues. Germline CDR1 MNHEY, CDR2 SMNVEV (reference sequence). The V segment lost 8 bases and the J segment 4 bases; nucleotides outside the gene matches: 8. The CDR3 DNA reads TGTGCCAGCGGCCCGGCAGGGGGGAATCAGCCCCAGCATTTT. It specifies CASGPAGGNQPQHF.

This clone has only one observation. V is TRBV2 and J is TRBJ2-7; D is undetermined. CDR3 size: 15 residues. V was pared by 1 base and J by 2 bases, with 12 bases between. The germline CDR1 and CDR2 sequences are SNHLY and FYNNEI. CDR3 in amino acids: CASSEVSDPTYEQYF. CDR3 nucleotides: TGTGCCAGCAGTGAAGTTTCGGACCCAACCTACGAGCAGTACTTC.

Points on this clone: Other nucleotide sequences from this sample produce the same CDR3. The genes are TRBV14 and TRBJ1-2; D unresolved. CDR1 and CDR2 from the germline V gene are SGHDN and FVKESK. The CDR3 runs 13 residues. Trimming shortened V by 3 bases and J by 2 bases, and 7 bases separated the two germline ends. The CDR3 DNA is TGTGCCAGCAGCCACACACGAAACTATGGCTACACCTTC. It codes for CASSHTRNYGYTF.

The V and J genes are TRBV20-1 and TRBJ2-3; no firm D call. V lost 4 bases and J lost 5, with 7 bases in between. This CDR3 has 11 residues. From germline, CDR1 is DFQATT and CDR2 SNEGSKA (reference sequence). CDR3 nucleotide sequence: TGCAGTGCTAAGGCCAGAGATACGCAGTATTTT. As protein: CSAKARDTQYF.

The chain joins TRBV6-5 to TRBJ1-1; a possible D gene is TRBD1 (5 bases). CDR1 MNHEY and CDR2 SVGAGI come from the germline V gene. The CDR3 sequence is 15 residues long. Trimming left V 6 bases short and J 0 bases short, with 14 bases between. CDR3 DNA: TGTGCCAGCAGCCAAGCGACAGCCCTGAACACTGAAGCTTTCTTT. This translates into CASSQATALNTEAFF.

V gene TRBV4-1 combines with J gene TRBJ2-7; D ambiguous. The germline CDR1 and CDR2 sequences are MGHRA and YSYEKL. The germline V and J ends were trimmed by 0 bases and 1 base, with 16 bases remaining between them. This CDR3 contains 17 residues. This chain's CDR3 is CASSQDWTKARSYEQYF. CDR3 nucleotides: TGCGCCAGCAGCCAAGATTGGACCAAGGCCCGTTCCTACGAGCAGTACTTC.

This chain's CDR3 is CASSQGGGGNQPQHF. CDR3 bases: TGTGCCAGCAGTCAGGGAGGGGGCGGCAATCAGCCCCAGCATTTT. The rearrangement joins TRBV6-5 to TRBJ1-5, with TRBD1 matching 7 bases. CDR1 is MNHEY and CDR2 is SVGAGI in the germline V gene. After removal of 5 bases from V and 2 bases from J, the junction contained 6 bases not matched to a gene. The CDR3 runs 15 residues.

The rearrangement joins TRBV2 to TRBJ2-2; D call uncertain. The length of the CDR3 is 13 residues. Germline lookup yields CDR1 SNHLY and CDR2 FYNNEI. The V end lost 5 bases, the J end lost 5 bases, and 9 bases lay between the germline ends. The CDR3 nucleotides are TGTGCCAGCAGTTTGGAAGGAACCGGGGAGCTGTTTTTT. This codes for CASSLEGTGELFF.

The rearrangement links TRBV5-1 to TRBJ2-2; 7 nucleotides line up with TRBD1. Germline CDR1 SGHRS, CDR2 YFSETQ. The CDR3 consists of 16 residues. V gave up 3 bases and J gave up 3 bases; unmatched junction bases: 8. CDR3 loop: CASSSMTGSDTGELFF. The CDR3 DNA reads as TGCGCCAGCAGCTCGATGACAGGGAGTGACACCGGGGAGCTGTTTTTT.

Only one count was recorded for this clone. This chain links TRBV28 with TRBJ2-2; a possible D gene is TRBD2 (6 bases). This CDR3 has 16 residues. Germline-derived CDR1 and CDR2 are MDHEN and SYDVKM. Trimming cost V 7 bases and J 2 bases, with 17 bases left between them. This chain's CDR3 is CASTLALAANTGELFF. DNA for the CDR3: TGTGCCAGCACTCTGGCCTTAGCGGCCAACACCGGGGAGCTGTTTTTT.

The chain links TRBV28 to TRBJ2-7; no definite D call. CDR1 and CDR2 (germline): MDHEN, SYDVKM. The V end was cut by 6 bases, the J end by 3 bases, with 9 bases between. This CDR3 is 12 amino acids long. The CDR3 DNA follows: TGTGCCAGCAGCCTCACAAGCTACGAGCAGTACTTC. Its translation: CASSLTSYEQYF.

This chain joins TRBV18 and TRBJ2-3, with D tentatively TRBD2 (5 bases). Germline V gene data show CDR1 as KGHSH and CDR2 as LQKENI. V shed 5 bases and J shed 6 bases, with 21 bases lying between them. CDR3 length equals 16 residues. This chain's CDR3 is CASSARNLQRLDTQYF. The CDR3 region has the DNA TGTGCCAGCTCAGCACGAAACTTACAGCGGTTGGATACGCAGTATTTT.

This rearrangement joins TRBV18 to TRBJ2-3; 7 bases match TRBD2. Germline trimming cut 3 bases from V and 0 bases from J; bases unmatched to any gene: 6. This CDR3 spans 16 amino acids. CDR1 is KGHSH and CDR2 is LQKENI in the germline V gene. The CDR3 sequence is CASSPGRAGSTDTQYF. The CDR3 DNA is TGTGCCAGCTCACCCGGGCGAGCGGGAAGCACAGATACGCAGTATTTT.

On this clone: One junction end disagrees with the germline gene, perhaps due to a read error. The gene calls are TRBV10-3 and TRBJ1-2, with 7 bases that match TRBD1. Germline lookup yields CDR1 ENHRY and CDR2 SYGVKD. CDR3 size: 12 residues. Written as DNA, the CDR3 is TGTGCCATCAATGAGGGACAGAGTGGCTACACCTTC. Protein product: CAINEGQSGYTF.

The V and J genes are TRBV10-2 and TRBJ2-3; weak D call: TRBD1 (6 bases). The CDR3 totals 15 residues. Trimming stripped 7 bases from V and 5 bases from J, with 19 bases between. Germline V lookup: CDR1 WSHSY, CDR2 SAAADI. The CDR3 loop is CASKAGDFVGDTQYF. The CDR3 nucleotides are TGCGCCAGCAAGGCAGGGGATTTCGTGGGAGATACGCAGTATTTT.

V and J are TRBV24-1 and TRBJ1-4, with D uncertain. Germline loops: CDR1 KGHDR, CDR2 SFDVKD. The CDR3 is 10 amino acids. V shed 11 bases and J shed 5 bases, with 5 bases lying between them. The CDR3 is CAIVNEKLFF. The CDR3 coding sequence is TGTGCCATCGTCAATGAAAAACTGTTTTTT.

This chain joins TRBV7-2 and TRBJ2-7; a weak D match, TRBD1 (6 bases). CDR1 is SGHTA, CDR2 FQGNSA, per germline. Deletions cut 3 bases from V and 0 bases from J, with 9 bases between. The CDR3 loop spans 14 amino acids. The CDR3 bases are TGTGCCAGCAGCTTCCGGGACAACTCCTACGAGCAGTACTTC. Amino acids: CASSFRDNSYEQYF.

The CDR3 DNA follows: TGTGCCAGCTCACCGGGACAGGGGATTTTAGAGCAGTACTTC. It yields the protein CASSPGQGILEQYF. The V call is TRBV18, the J call TRBJ2-7; 10 bases are shared with TRBD1. The CDR3 covers 14 residues. Trimming at V came to 3 bases and at J to 7 bases, leaving 6 bases not matched to a gene. Germline-derived CDR1 and CDR2 are KGHSH and LQKENI.

This chain links TRBV18 with TRBJ2-7, with 11 nucleotides matching TRBD1. There are 17 residues in the CDR3. J lost 0 bases, V lost 0 bases, and 4 bases had no gene match. Germline V gives CDR1 KGHSH, CDR2 LQKENI. CDR3 loop: CASSPPGTGGNSYEQYF. CDR3 bases: TGTGCCAGCTCACCACCAGGGACAGGGGGAAACTCCTACGAGCAGTACTTC.

This clone was counted between two and nine times. The rearrangement joins TRBV14 to TRBJ1-2; a possible D gene is TRBD1 (5 bases). The V end lost 5 bases, the J end lost 2 bases, and 15 bases lay between the germline ends. CDR3 length: 15 amino acids. Germline CDR1 SGHDN, CDR2 FVKESK. CDR3 region: CASSYNQQANYGYTF. For the CDR3, the DNA is TGTGCCAGCAGCTATAACCAACAGGCCAACTATGGCTACACCTTC. Full variable domain (rest looked up from reference TRBV14 and TRBJ1-2): EAGVTQFPSHSVIEKGQTVTLRCDPISGHDNLYWYRRVMGKEIKFLLHFVKESKQDESGMPNNRFLAERTGGTYSTLKVQPAELEDSGVYFCASSYNQQANYGYTFGSGTRLTVV.